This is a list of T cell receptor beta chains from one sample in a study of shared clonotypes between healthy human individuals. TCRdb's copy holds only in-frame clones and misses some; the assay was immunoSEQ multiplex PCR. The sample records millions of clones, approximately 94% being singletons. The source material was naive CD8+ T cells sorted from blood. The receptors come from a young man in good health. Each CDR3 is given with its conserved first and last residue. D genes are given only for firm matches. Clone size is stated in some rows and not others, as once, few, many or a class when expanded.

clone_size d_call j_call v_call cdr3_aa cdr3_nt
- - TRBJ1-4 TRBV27 CASSLLGPGEKLFF TGTGCCAGCAGTTTACTCGGACCGGGTGAAAAACTGTTTTTT
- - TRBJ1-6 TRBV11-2 CASSSMDSSPLHF TGTGCCAGCAGCTCAATGGACTCTTCACCCCTCCACTTT
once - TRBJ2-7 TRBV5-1 CASSPGTHTYEQYF TGCGCCAGCAGCCCCGGAACCCACACGTACGAGCAGTACTTC
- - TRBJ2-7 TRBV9 CASSGRDNSYEQYF TGTGCCAGCAGCGGACGGGACAATTCCTACGAGCAGTACTTC
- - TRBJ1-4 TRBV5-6 CASSLDTRPNEKLFF TGTGCCAGCAGCTTGGACACCAGACCTAATGAAAAACTGTTTTTT
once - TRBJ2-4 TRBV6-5 CASSYNEGENIQYF TGTGCCAGCAGTTACAATGAGGGGGAAAACATTCAGTACTTC
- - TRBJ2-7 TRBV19 CASRPGWTYEQYF TGTGCCAGTAGACCGGGCTGGACCTACGAGCAGTACTTC
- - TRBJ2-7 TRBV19 CASSITPGRDRPTYEQYF TGTGCCAGTAGTATTACCCCTGGACGGGACCGGCCAACCTACGAGCAGTACTTC
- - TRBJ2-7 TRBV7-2 CASSMGRSFYEQYF TGTGCCAGCAGCATGGGGCGGAGCTTCTACGAGCAGTACTTC
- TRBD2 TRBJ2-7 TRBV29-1 CSVFAAGGSYEQYF TGCAGCGTTTTCGCGGCGGGGGGGTCCTACGAGCAGTACTTC
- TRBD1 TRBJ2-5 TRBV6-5 CASSPGQGPRETQYF TGTGCCAGCAGTCCAGGACAGGGGCCGCGAGAGACCCAGTACTTC
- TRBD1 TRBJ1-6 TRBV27 CASRQGNNSPLHF TGTGCCAGCAGACAGGGGAATAATTCACCCCTCCACTTT
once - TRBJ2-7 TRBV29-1 CSVGGQGIYSYEQYF TGCAGCGTGGGGGGGCAGGGGATTTACTCCTACGAGCAGTACTTC
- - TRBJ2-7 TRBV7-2 CASSLERDPRGYF TGTGCCAGCAGCTTAGAAAGGGACCCCCGAGGGTACTTC
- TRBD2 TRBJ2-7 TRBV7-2 CASSLVGAGGPSEQYF TGTGCCAGCAGCTTAGTCGGAGCGGGAGGGCCGAGCGAGCAGTACTTC
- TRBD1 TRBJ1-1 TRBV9 CASSAGPGGGTEAFF TGTGCCAGCAGCGCCGGGCCAGGGGGCGGCACTGAAGCTTTCTTT
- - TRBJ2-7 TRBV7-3 CASSPDTGNEQYF TGTGCCAGCAGCCCTGATACAGGGAACGAGCAGTACTTC
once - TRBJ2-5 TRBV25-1 CASSVSEGEETQYF TGTGCCAGCAGTGTCTCAGAAGGGGAAGAGACCCAGTACTTC
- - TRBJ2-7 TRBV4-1 CASSQGVPTDEQYF TGCGCCAGCAGCCAAGGGGTACCGACCGACGAGCAGTACTTC
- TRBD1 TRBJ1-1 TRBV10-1 CASIQGDRAEAFF TGCGCCAGCATACAGGGGGATCGGGCTGAAGCTTTCTTT
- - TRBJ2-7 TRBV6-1 CASSPRTVSYEQYF TGTGCCAGCAGTCCCCGGACGGTGTCCTACGAGCAGTACTTC
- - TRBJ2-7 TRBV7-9 CASSLGDGGSREQYF TGTGCCAGCAGCTTAGGTGACGGGGGTTCTCGCGAGCAGTACTTC
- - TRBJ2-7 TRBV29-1 CSVGTGEWVEQYF TGCAGCGTTGGGACCGGGGAGTGGGTCGAGCAGTACTTC
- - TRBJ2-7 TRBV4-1 CASSQDRGSSYEQYF TGCGCCAGCAGCCAAGACAGGGGAAGCTCCTACGAGCAGTACTTC
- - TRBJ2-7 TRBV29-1 CSVPRIGGGSYEQYF TGCAGCGTCCCCCGGATAGGGGGGGGGTCCTACGAGCAGTACTTC
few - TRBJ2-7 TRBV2 CASSVSMWREQYF TGTGCCAGCAGTGTTTCTATGTGGCGGGAGCAGTACTTC
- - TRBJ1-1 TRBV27 CASSLAYLMNTEAFF TGTGCCAGCAGTTTAGCATACTTAATGAACACTGAAGCTTTCTTT
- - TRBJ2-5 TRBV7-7 CASSLDLAGQGFLETQYF TGTGCTAGCAGCTTAGATCTAGCGGGACAGGGGTTCCTAGAGACCCAGTACTTC
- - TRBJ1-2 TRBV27 CASRQAGPYGYTF TGTGCCAGCCGACAGGCAGGGCCCTATGGCTACACCTTC
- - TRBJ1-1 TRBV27 CASSPLLGGTNTEAFF TGTGCCAGCAGCCCTCTTTTGGGGGGTACGAACACTGAAGCTTTCTTT
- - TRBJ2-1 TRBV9 CASSVAGTVYNEQFF TGTGCCAGCAGCGTAGCGGGGACGGTATACAATGAGCAGTTCTTC
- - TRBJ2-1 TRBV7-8 CASSLWQLYNEQFF TGTGCCAGCAGCTTATGGCAGCTCTACAATGAGCAGTTCTTC
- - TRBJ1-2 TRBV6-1 CASREGYGYTF TGTGCCAGCAGAGAAGGCTATGGCTACACCTTC
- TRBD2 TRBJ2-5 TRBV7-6 CASSFSGGQETQYF TGTGCCAGCAGCTTCTCGGGGGGCCAAGAGACCCAGTACTTC
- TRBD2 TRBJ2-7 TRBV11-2 CASSARGGASYEQYF TGTGCCAGCAGCGCGCGCGGGGGGGCCTCCTACGAGCAGTACTTC
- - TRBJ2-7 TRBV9 CASSVDDSGYEQYF TGTGCCAGCAGCGTAGACGATAGCGGCTACGAGCAGTACTTC
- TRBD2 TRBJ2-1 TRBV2 CASTEERGLNNEQFF TGTGCCAGCACTGAGGAGCGGGGGTTAAACAATGAGCAGTTCTTC
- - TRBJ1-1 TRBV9 CASSEEAGHETEAFF TGTGCCAGCAGCGAGGAGGCGGGGCATGAAACTGAAGCTTTCTTT
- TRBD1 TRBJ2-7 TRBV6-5 CASSSEGQVYEQYF TGTGCCAGCAGCTCCGAGGGACAGGTCTACGAGCAGTACTTC
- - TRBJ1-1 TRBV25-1 CASSEFWNTEAFF TGTGCCAGCAGTGAATTTTGGAATACTGAAGCTTTCTTT
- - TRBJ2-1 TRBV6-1 CASSESGLANYNEQFF TGTGCCAGCAGTGAATCCGGGCTAGCCAACTACAATGAGCAGTTCTTC
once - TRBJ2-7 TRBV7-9 CASSLAPGTPSSYEQYF TGTGCCAGCAGCTTAGCCCCCGGCACCCCGAGCTCCTACGAGCAGTACTTC
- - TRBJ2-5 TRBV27 CASSLDGGSQETQYF TGTGCCAGCTCCCTCGATGGGGGTTCCCAAGAGACCCAGTACTTC
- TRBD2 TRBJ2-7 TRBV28 CASLKAGGNEQYF TGTGCCAGCCTCAAAGCGGGGGGGAACGAGCAGTACTTC
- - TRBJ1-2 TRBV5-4 CASTTRDAYGYTF TGTGCCAGCACAACCCGGGACGCCTATGGCTACACCTTC
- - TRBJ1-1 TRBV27 CASSVGGGNTEAFF TGTGCCAGCAGTGTCGGGGGGGGGAACACTGAAGCTTTCTTT
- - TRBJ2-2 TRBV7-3 CASSLSVPGVTGELFF TGTGCCAGCAGCTTATCCGTGCCAGGGGTCACCGGGGAGCTGTTTTTT
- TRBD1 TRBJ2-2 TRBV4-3 CASSQAPSDRVGGELFF TGCGCCAGCAGCCAGGCCCCCTCGGACAGGGTGGGCGGGGAGCTGTTTTTT
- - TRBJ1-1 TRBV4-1 CASSPRAGILQRGTEAFF TGCGCCAGCAGCCCTCGGGCGGGGATTCTTCAGCGCGGCACTGAAGCTTTCTTT